This T cell receptor beta chain appears in the sequencing data of a study of blood T cell repertoires in COVID-19 (dated by TCRdb to 2018 to 2021). Describing the broader study: The collaborator samples originated in the United States, Italy and Spain and spanned the acute and convalescent phases of COVID-19. Where available, HLA class I and class II types were obtained from metadata supplied by the sample provider rather than from assay-based typing. The prospective study material was composed of cDNA or gDNA derived from T cells, B-cell-depleted T cells, or PBMCs. The samples were drawn from two sources: the first 160 participants of the ongoing ImmuneRACE study, and 1,254 subjects contributed by 6 global collaborators. Nearly every sample came with metadata listing a de-identified subject ID, COVID-19 status, age in years and sex. The repertoires were released in a freely available public database intended as a resource for research on the immune response to SARS-CoV-2. Subjects who had been exposed to COVID-19, were actively infected with it, or had recovered from it provided the deeply sampled blood TCRbeta repertoires that made up the dataset.

This clone was counted a single time. The antigen it recognizes is unknown. No per-base quality is available; no much larger clone lies one base away. Whole blood was collected in K2EDTA tubes by collaborating institutions according to the institutions' own protocols. Collaborator samples were shipped for TCRbeta analysis as frozen whole blood, isolated PBMCs, or DNA extracted from either sample type. Paper-wide results and their limitations: The quantity of clinical and demographic metadata differed by source and by participant and was supplied without curation.

Trimming costs V 2 bases and J 8 bases, and their ends lie 9 bases apart. Taken from cysteine to phenylalanine, the CDR3 has 12 residues. Only the CDR3 region is kept as DNA, spanning 36 bases read in frame from base 1. Via the germline V gene, CDR1 is SGHTA and CDR2 FQGNSA. TCRbeta CDR3 regions were amplified from genomic DNA by means of the immunoSEQ Assay, a bias-controlled multiplex PCR. On the study's bioinformatics: Within the assay, amplification of reference gene primers was used to estimate how many nucleated cells each sample contained. To quantify the absolute abundance of each unique TCRbeta CDR3 rearrangement, sequence reads were collapsed and filtered. For each sample, productive Simpson clonality was calculated by taking the square root of Simpson's diversity index across productive rearrangements. TCRdb stores this immuneACCESS table with in-frame sequences only. Part of the clones is absent; in the studies checked, under half of the shortfall reflects unresolved V genes, and no reason is known for the rest. V, J and clone size are taken as reported in that table, and D and trimming were inferred from the DNA itself. The sample yields about 76,000 clones; around 90% were counted once. The biggest ten clones account for roughly 6% of the sample.

Recombination joined TRBV7-2 with TRBJ1-2; TRBD1 is possibly the D segment (6 matching bases). The origin of this receptor is a human donor in a cohort sampled during active COVID-19. Material: peripheral blood. The CDR3 here reads CASSLRGGGYTF. Here is the DNA: TGTGCCAGCAGCTTAAGAGGGGGAGGCTACACCTTC.